This T cell receptor beta chain was found in a study of cytomegalovirus exposure and HLA in healthy donors. Study-level background: The 500 to 750 first-cohort repertoires and the 95 to 150 validation repertoires shared the same platform, a later analysis reported.

Repertoires were generated with immunoSEQ multiplex PCR, while TCRdb's copy carries only in-frame clones and drops some. The table shows over 100,000 clones, with roughly nine tenths occurring only once. This CDR3 contains 13 residues. Germline CDR1 and CDR2: SQVTM and ANQGSEA. The V and J ends lost 4 bases and 8 bases respectively, with 15 bases between them. J is TRBJ2-1 and V is TRBV29-1; D unclear. Sequencing used PBMCs. The receptor's source is a man in his thirties or forties in good health and CMV-seronegative. The CDR3 region is CSVARTIADEQFF. CDR3 nucleotide sequence: TGCAGCGTTGCGAGAACAATTGCGGATGAGCAGTTCTTC.